Listed here are 29 T cell receptor beta chains from one sample, sequenced in a study of cytomegalovirus exposure and HLA in healthy donors. 60 Vbeta and 13 Jbeta primers were used in PCR. Only in-frame clones appear in the TCRdb table, and some are missing; sequencing was by immunoSEQ multiplex PCR. The ten most abundant clones cover over 3.5% of a sample with under 45,000 clones. The sequenced material came from PBMCs. The source of these receptors is a male donor in good health and CMV-seronegative.

The chain employs TRBV5-1 and TRBJ1-3; 8 bases line up with TRBD1. This CDR3 spans 16 amino acids. CDR1 and CDR2 from the germline V gene are SGHRS and YFSETQ. V lost 1 base to trimming and J lost 1 base; unmatched junction nucleotides: 4. The CDR3 region has the DNA TGCGCCAGCAGCTTGACAGGGGGAAGATCTGGAAACACCATATATTTT. As protein: CASSLTGGRSGNTIYF.

The chain carries TRBV5-1 and TRBJ2-4; TRBD1 might be the D (5 bases). Germline V lookup: CDR1 SGHRS, CDR2 YFSETQ. CDR3 length equals 14 residues. Trimming removed 0 bases at V and 2 bases at J, with 6 bases between. In nucleotides, the CDR3 is TGCGCCAGCAGCTTGGAGGGGACCAAAAACATTCAGTACTTC. It encodes CASSLEGTKNIQYF.

V is TRBV5-6 and J is TRBJ1-5; D call uncertain. V was pared by 4 bases and J by 0 bases, with 14 bases between. The germline CDR1 and CDR2 sequences are SGHDT and YYEEEE. This CDR3 is 16 amino acids long. The CDR3: CASSTSSGHSNQPQHF. DNA for the CDR3: TGTGCCAGCAGCACATCTAGCGGTCATAGCAATCAGCCCCAGCATTTT.

V and J are TRBV19 and TRBJ1-2; 7 nucleotides agree with TRBD1. V was pared by 3 bases and J by 4 bases, with 11 bases of the junction left unmatched. The CDR3 totals 16 residues. Per the germline V gene, CDR1 is LNHDA and CDR2 is SQIVND (reference sequence). CDR3 loop: CASSIPPQGKLYGYTF. DNA of the CDR3: TGTGCCAGTAGTATTCCCCCACAGGGGAAACTCTATGGCTACACCTTC.

The J gene is TRBJ1-1, the V gene TRBV6-1; weak D call: TRBD1 (6 bases). V was cut by 11 bases and J by 8 bases, with 18 bases left in between. The CDR3 has 12 residues. CDR1 is MNHNS and CDR2 is SASEGT in the germline V gene. The CDR3 region is CALQGGGPEAFF. Written as DNA, the CDR3 is TGTGCCCTTCAAGGGGGGGGCCCCGAAGCTTTCTTT.

This chain uses TRBV14 with TRBJ1-3; maybe TRBD1 (6 bases). Germline CDR1 reads SGHDN; CDR2 reads FVKESK. The V end was cut by 3 bases, the J end by 0 bases, with 6 bases between. The CDR3 loop spans 14 amino acids. CDR3 protein: CASSQDSSGNTIYF. DNA of the CDR3: TGTGCCAGCAGCCAGGACAGCTCTGGAAACACCATATATTTT.

Concerning this clone itself: The junction departs from the called germline gene at one end, perhaps through a read error. This CDR3 is CASGLAPETSGGAHTQYF. The CDR3 nucleotides read TGTGCCAGCGGCTTAGCCCCTGAGACTAGCGGGGGGGCACATACGCAGTATTTT. This chain joins TRBV7-8 and TRBJ2-3; TRBD2 agrees at 14 bases. The CDR3 length is 18 residues. The germline CDR1 and CDR2 sequences are SGHVS and FQNEAQ. The full variable domain, completed using reference TRBV7-8 and TRBJ2-3, is GAGVSQSPRYKVAKRGQDVALRCDPISGHVSLFWYQQALGQGPEFLTYFQNEAQLDKSGLPSDRFFAERPEGSVSTLKIQRTQQEDSAVYLCASGLAPETSGGAHTQYFGPGTRLTVL.

CDR3 nucleotide sequence: TGCAGCGTTGGCCCCGACCGGGACAGGGGGCGCAGGAACACTGAAGCTTTCTTT. The encoded protein is CSVGPDRDRGRRNTEAFF. The chain employs TRBV29-1 and TRBJ1-1; 12 nucleotides match TRBD1. CDR3 length equals 18 residues. From germline, CDR1 is SQVTM and CDR2 ANQGSEA. Trimming cost V 4 bases and J 1 base; bases outside gene matches: 13.

According to its frequency, this clone is medium-sized. The same CDR3 arises from other DNA sequences in this sample as well. The chain uses TRBV7-2 and TRBJ1-6, with TRBD1 matching over 9 bases. The CDR3 consists of 15 residues. V shed 2 bases, J shed 8 bases, and the junction held 4 bases outside the gene matches. The germline CDR1 and CDR2 sequences are SGHTA and FQGNSA. In DNA form, the CDR3 reads TGTGCCAGCAGCTTAAAGGGACAGGGATATTCACCCCTCCACTTT. Translating it yields CASSLKGQGYSPLHF. Looking up the rest from reference TRBV7-2 and TRBJ1-6 gives the full variable domain: GAGVSQSPSNKVTEKGKDVELRCDPISGHTALYWYRQSLGQGLEFLIYFQGNSAPDKSGLPSDRFSAERTGGSVSTLTIQRTQQEDSAVYLCASSLKGQGYSPLHFGNGTRLTVT.

The chain has TRBV28 and TRBJ1-4, with a tentative D call TRBD1 (5 bases). This CDR3 region has 15 residues. The germline CDR1 and CDR2 sequences are MDHEN and SYDVKM. V was trimmed by 6 bases and J by 4 bases, leaving 15 bases between them. In DNA form, the CDR3 reads TGTGCCAGCAGCCTACACGGGACTGGTAATGAAAAACTGTTTTTT. As protein: CASSLHGTGNEKLFF.

This chain uses TRBV11-2 with TRBJ2-7; TRBD2 agrees at 10 bases. The V gene's germline CDR1 is SGHAT and CDR2 FQNNGV. V was pared by 8 bases and J by 7 bases, with 8 bases of the junction left unmatched. This CDR3 has 13 residues. The CDR3 bases are TGTGCCAGCCTGCCTAGCGGGAGTGATGAGCAGTACTTC. This sequence encodes CASLPSGSDEQYF.

The chain carries TRBV12-5 and TRBJ2-1; the match to TRBD2 covers 8 bases. The germline CDR1 and CDR2 sequences are LGHNT and FRNRAP. Trimming took 6 bases from V and 3 from J; bases not matched to a gene: 4. The CDR3 length is 14 residues. CDR3 residues: CASGTGGYYNEQFF. The DNA for the CDR3 is TGTGCTAGTGGGACGGGGGGGTACTACAATGAGCAGTTCTTC.

With respect to this clone: At one of its ends the junction is not consistent with the germline gene, which may arise from a read error. V usage is TRBV19 and J usage is TRBJ1-6; 9 nucleotides agree with TRBD1. CDR1 LNHDA and CDR2 SQIVND come from the germline V gene (reference sequence). This CDR3 contains 15 residues. The CDR3 reads CASSPWDRDNSPLHF. As DNA, the CDR3 is TGTGCCAGTAGTCCCTGGGACAGGGATAACTCACCCCTCCACTTT.

The chain links TRBV5-6 to TRBJ1-1, with D unclear. Trimming took off 3 bases at V and 0 bases at J, with 12 bases between the two ends. Germline V gene sequence: CDR1 SGHDT, CDR2 YYEEEE. CDR3 length: 15 amino acids. The CDR3 loop reads CASSSPESMNTEAFF. The CDR3 bases are TGTGCCAGCAGCTCCCCCGAAAGCATGAACACTGAAGCTTTCTTT. The variable domain in full, with the rest retrieved from reference TRBV5-6 and TRBJ1-1, is DAGVTQSPTHLIKTRGQQVTLRCSPKSGHDTVSWYQQALGQGPQFIFQYYEEEERQRGNFPDRFSGHQFPNYSSELNVNALLLGDSALYLCASSSPESMNTEAFFGQGTRLTVV.

V and J are TRBV18 and TRBJ2-2; 10 bases are shared with TRBD2. The CDR3 consists of 16 residues. The germline V gene encodes CDR1 KGHSH and CDR2 LQKENI. V lost 3 bases to trimming and J lost 4 bases; unmatched junction nucleotides: 5. CDR3 DNA sequence: TGTGCCAGCTCACCTCAAGGACTAGCGGCCACCGGGGAGCTGTTTTTT. This translates into CASSPQGLAATGELFF.

In the case of this clone: The junction does not match germline at one end; this may be a read error. This sample also contains other DNA sequences that code for the same CDR3. CDR3 DNA sequence: TGCGCCAGCAGCTTAGCCGGACAGGGTACCTCTGAAGCTTTCTTT. Translation: CASSLAGQGTSEAFF. The chain couples TRBV7-8 to TRBJ1-1; 8 bases match TRBD1. The CDR3 loop spans 15 amino acids. Germline V gene lookup returns CDR1 SGHVS and CDR2 FQNEAQ.

This sequence joins TRBV23-1 and TRBJ1-5; D not certain. Being an ORF, TRBV23-1 has a function that is uncertain. The CDR3 has 12 residues. V was clipped by 7 bases and J by 7 bases, with 11 bases between them. CDR3 nucleotides: TGCGCCAGCATATGTCCGGGGCAGCCCCAGCATTTT. It translates to CASICPGQPQHF.

The rearrangement uses TRBV30 and TRBJ2-7, with D possibly matching TRBD2 (6 bases). CDR3 length equals 14 residues. The ends were cut back, 3 bases at V and 0 bases at J, with 12 bases in the middle. The germline V gene has CDR1 GTSNPN and CDR2 SVGIG (reference sequence). The CDR3 loop is CAWSRDSSSYEQYF. For the CDR3, the DNA is TGTGCCTGGAGCAGGGACTCCAGCTCCTACGAGCAGTACTTC.

The rearrangement uses TRBV6-1 and TRBJ1-4; 9 bases align to TRBD1. The V gene's germline CDR1 is MNHNS and CDR2 SASEGT. V was pared by 6 bases and J by 7 bases, with 6 bases of the junction left unmatched. The CDR3 consists of 14 residues. This CDR3 is CASRANRGREKLFF. The CDR3 DNA reads TGTGCCAGCAGGGCAAACAGGGGGCGTGAAAAACTGTTTTTT.

The chain links TRBV2 to TRBJ1-5; 7 bases match TRBD1. J was trimmed by 3 bases and V by 6 bases; bases with no gene match: 2. The CDR3 sequence is 13 residues long. Germline CDR1 SNHLY, CDR2 FYNNEI. CDR3 region: CASRGQNNQPQHF. CDR3 DNA: TGTGCCAGCAGGGGACAGAACAATCAGCCCCAGCATTTT.

The chain has TRBV18 and TRBJ1-1; D perhaps matches TRBD1 (6 bases). V lost 3 bases to trimming and J lost 5 bases, with 13 bases between them. The CDR3 extends over 14 amino acids. In germline, CDR1 is KGHSH, CDR2 LQKENI. DNA of the CDR3: TGTGCCAGCTCACCTGGGGGCGGAACGACTGAAGCTTTCTTT. This encodes CASSPGGGTTEAFF.

J is TRBJ1-4 and V is TRBV7-9; 8 nucleotides line up with TRBD1. Germline V gene lookup returns CDR1 SEHNR and CDR2 FQNEAQ (reference sequence). V lost 0 bases and J lost 6; bases outside the gene matches: 3. The CDR3 is 15 amino acids. CDR3 in amino acids: CASSLADRVHEKLFF. The CDR3 DNA reads TGTGCCAGCAGCTTAGCGGACAGGGTCCATGAAAAACTGTTTTTT.

V gene TRBV7-8 combines with J gene TRBJ2-7; 7 bases align to TRBD1. The V gene end was trimmed by 6 bases and the J gene end by 6 bases; junction bases not matched to a gene: 8. The CDR3 loop spans 13 amino acids. The germline CDR1 and CDR2 sequences are SGHVS and FQNEAQ. CDR3 sequence reads: CASRGLTGLEQYF. CDR3 bases: TGTGCCAGCAGGGGATTGACAGGGCTCGAGCAGTACTTC.

This rearrangement joins TRBV7-9 to TRBJ1-1; D is undetermined. The CDR3 runs to 16 residues. The germline V gene encodes CDR1 SEHNR and CDR2 FQNEAQ (reference sequence). Trimming took off 7 bases at V and 8 bases at J, with 26 bases between the two ends. Written as DNA, the CDR3 is TGTGCCAGCATCTCCCCGCGGGATCGCATTGCTGGAGAAGCTTTCTTT. This encodes CASISPRDRIAGEAFF.

The gene calls are TRBV11-3 and TRBJ2-3; TRBD1 might be the D (6 bases). CDR1 is SGHNT, CDR2 YENEEA, per germline. This CDR3 spans 13 amino acids. The V and J ends lost 1 base and 14 bases respectively, with 16 bases between them. In nucleotides, the CDR3 is TGTGCCAGCAGCTTAGGGGGGCCAGGGTCCCGGTATTTT. Translated: CASSLGGPGSRYF.

This chain connects TRBV19 to TRBJ2-1; TRBD1 aligns across 7 bases. J was trimmed by 3 bases and V by 6 bases; bases with no gene match: 11. The CDR3 is 16 residues long. Germline V gives CDR1 LNHDA, CDR2 SQIVND (reference sequence). CDR3 coding DNA: TGTGCCAGTAGGACCCGAGGACAGGCCTTCTACAATGAGCAGTTCTTC. It encodes CASRTRGQAFYNEQFF.

The genes are TRBV19 and TRBJ1-1, with 9 nucleotides matching TRBD1. V lost 1 base and J lost 6; bases outside the gene matches: 9. This CDR3 contains 16 residues. Germline V CDR1 and CDR2: LNHDA, SQIVND (reference sequence). The CDR3 loop is CASSIVGTRTGAEAFF. For the CDR3, the DNA is TGTGCCAGTAGTATAGTTGGGACACGGACAGGGGCTGAAGCTTTCTTT. Full variable domain (rest looked up from reference TRBV19 and TRBJ1-1): DGGITQSPKYLFRKEGQNVTLSCEQNLNHDAMYWYRQDPGQGLRLIYYSQIVNDFQKGDIAEGYSVSREKKESFPLTVTSAQKNPTAFYLCASSIVGTRTGAEAFFGQGTRLTVV.

The J gene is TRBJ1-2, the V gene TRBV6-5, with D hard to call. Germline V gene lookup returns CDR1 MNHEY and CDR2 SVGAGI. V shed 0 bases and J shed 1 base, with 9 bases lying between them. The CDR3 covers 15 residues. For the CDR3, the DNA is TGTGCCAGCAGTTACTCTGTGCCGGTTAACTATGGCTACACCTTC. Protein: CASSYSVPVNYGYTF.

The V gene is TRBV18, the J gene TRBJ1-4; D gene ambiguous. This CDR3 spans 14 amino acids. V lost 3 bases and J lost 4, with 9 bases in between. Looked up from germline, CDR1 is KGHSH and CDR2 is LQKENI. The CDR3 region has the DNA TGTGCCAGCTCACCCCGGGGTAATAATGAAAAACTGTTTTTT. It specifies CASSPRGNNEKLFF.